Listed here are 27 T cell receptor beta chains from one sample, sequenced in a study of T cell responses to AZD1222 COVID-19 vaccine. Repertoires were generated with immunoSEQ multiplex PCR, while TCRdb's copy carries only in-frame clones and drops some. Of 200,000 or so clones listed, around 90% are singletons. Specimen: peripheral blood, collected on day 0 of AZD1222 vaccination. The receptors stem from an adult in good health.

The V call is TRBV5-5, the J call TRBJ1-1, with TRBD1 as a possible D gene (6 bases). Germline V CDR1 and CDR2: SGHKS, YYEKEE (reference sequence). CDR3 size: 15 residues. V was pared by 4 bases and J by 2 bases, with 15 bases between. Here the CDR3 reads CASSPRTATNTEAFF. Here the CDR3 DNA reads TGTGCCAGCAGCCCAAGGACAGCTACAAACACTGAAGCTTTCTTT.

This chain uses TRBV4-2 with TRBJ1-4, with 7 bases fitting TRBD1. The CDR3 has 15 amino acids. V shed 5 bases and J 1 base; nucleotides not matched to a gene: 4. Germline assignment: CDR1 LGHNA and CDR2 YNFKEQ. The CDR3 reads CASSARTGTNEKLFF. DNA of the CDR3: TGTGCCAGCAGCGCGCGGACAGGAACTAATGAAAAACTGTTTTTT.

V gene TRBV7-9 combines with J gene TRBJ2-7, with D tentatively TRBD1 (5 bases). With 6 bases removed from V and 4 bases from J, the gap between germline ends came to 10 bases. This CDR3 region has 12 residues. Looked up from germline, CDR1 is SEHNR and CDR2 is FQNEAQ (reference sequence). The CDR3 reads CASRQGEYEQYF. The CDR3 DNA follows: TGTGCCAGCAGGCAGGGTGAGTACGAGCAGTACTTC.

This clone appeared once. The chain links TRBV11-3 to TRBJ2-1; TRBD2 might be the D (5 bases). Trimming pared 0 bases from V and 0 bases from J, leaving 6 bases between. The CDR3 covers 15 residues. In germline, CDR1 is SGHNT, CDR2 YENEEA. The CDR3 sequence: CASSLEAGSYNEQFF. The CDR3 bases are TGTGCCAGCAGCTTAGAGGCGGGCTCCTACAATGAGCAGTTCTTC.

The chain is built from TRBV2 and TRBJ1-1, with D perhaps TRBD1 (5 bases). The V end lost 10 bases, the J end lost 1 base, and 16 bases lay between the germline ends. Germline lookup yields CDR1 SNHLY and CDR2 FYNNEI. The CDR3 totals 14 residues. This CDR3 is CAISRRQGNTEAFF. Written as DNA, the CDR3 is TGTGCCATCTCGAGGAGGCAGGGGAACACTGAAGCTTTCTTT.

The CDR3 DNA reads as TGTGCCAGCAGTGTCGTGGGGACCTACGAGCAGTACTTC. Translation gives CASSVVGTYEQYF. This chain links TRBV7-2 with TRBJ2-7, with D unclear. The CDR3 extends over 13 amino acids. Germline V CDR1 and CDR2: SGHTA, FQGNSA. Trimming took off 6 bases at V and 2 bases at J, with 11 bases between the two ends.

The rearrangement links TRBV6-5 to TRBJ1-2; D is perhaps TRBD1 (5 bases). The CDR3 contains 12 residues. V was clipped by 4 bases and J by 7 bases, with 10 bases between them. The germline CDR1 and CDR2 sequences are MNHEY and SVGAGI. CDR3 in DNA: TGTGCCAGCAGTTTGAGGGGTGCTGGCTACACCTTC. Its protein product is CASSLRGAGYTF.

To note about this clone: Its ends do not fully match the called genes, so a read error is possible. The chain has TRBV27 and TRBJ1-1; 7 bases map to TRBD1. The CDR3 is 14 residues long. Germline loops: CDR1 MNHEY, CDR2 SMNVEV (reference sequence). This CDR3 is CARSFTGVDTEAFF. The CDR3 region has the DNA TGTGCCAGAAGTTTTACAGGGGTGGACACTGAAGCTTTCTTT.

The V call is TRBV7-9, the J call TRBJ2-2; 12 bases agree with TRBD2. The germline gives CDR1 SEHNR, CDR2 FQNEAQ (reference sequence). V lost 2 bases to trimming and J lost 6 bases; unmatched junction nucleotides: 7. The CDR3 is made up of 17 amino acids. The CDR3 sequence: CASSLLGLAGGPGELFF. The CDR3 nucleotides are TGTGCCAGCAGCTTACTAGGCCTAGCGGGAGGGCCCGGGGAGCTGTTTTTT.

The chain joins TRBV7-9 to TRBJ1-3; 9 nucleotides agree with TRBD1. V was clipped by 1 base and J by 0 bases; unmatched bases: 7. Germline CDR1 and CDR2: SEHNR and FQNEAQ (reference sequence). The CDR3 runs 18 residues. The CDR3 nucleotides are TGTGCCAGCAGCTTAGACAGGGGGCCCTCCACCTCTGGAAACACCATATATTTT. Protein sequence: CASSLDRGPSTSGNTIYF.

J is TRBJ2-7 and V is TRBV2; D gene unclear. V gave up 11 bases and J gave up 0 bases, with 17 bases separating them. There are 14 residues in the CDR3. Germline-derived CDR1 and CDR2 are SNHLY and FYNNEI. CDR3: CASASSWLSYEQYF. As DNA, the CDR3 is TGTGCCTCAGCGTCGAGTTGGCTCTCCTACGAGCAGTACTTC. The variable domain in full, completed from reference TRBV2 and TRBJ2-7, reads EPEVTQTPSHQVTQMGQEVILRCVPISNHLYFYWYRQILGQKVEFLVSFYNNEISEKSEIFDDQFSVERPDGSNFTLKIRSTKLEDSAMYFCASASSWLSYEQYFGPGTRLTVT.

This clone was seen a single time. This CDR3 reads CASSDPQEVGVAGTYEQYF. In DNA, the CDR3 is TGTGCCAGCAGTGACCCTCAGGAGGTAGGGGTAGCGGGGACCTACGAGCAGTACTTC. The chain carries TRBV2 and TRBJ2-7; 8 bases agree with TRBD2. CDR1 and CDR2 (germline): SNHLY, FYNNEI. Trimming cost V 3 bases and J 2 bases; bases outside gene matches: 18. This CDR3 is built from 19 residues.

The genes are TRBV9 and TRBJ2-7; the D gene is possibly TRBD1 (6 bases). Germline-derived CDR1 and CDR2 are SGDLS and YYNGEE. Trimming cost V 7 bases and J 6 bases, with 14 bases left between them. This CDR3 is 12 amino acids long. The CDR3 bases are TGTGCCAGCGGGATTCAGGGGAGCGAGCAGTACTTC. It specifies CASGIQGSEQYF.

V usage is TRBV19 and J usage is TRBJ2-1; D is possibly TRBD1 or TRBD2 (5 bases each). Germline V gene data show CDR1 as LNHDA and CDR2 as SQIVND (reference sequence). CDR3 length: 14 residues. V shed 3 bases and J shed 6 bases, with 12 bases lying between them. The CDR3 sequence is CASSIFEGSNEQFF. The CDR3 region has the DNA TGTGCCAGTAGTATCTTTGAGGGGAGCAATGAGCAGTTCTTC. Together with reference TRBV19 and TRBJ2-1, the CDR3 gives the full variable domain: DGGITQSPKYLFRKEGQNVTLSCEQNLNHDAMYWYRQDPGQGLRLIYYSQIVNDFQKGDIAEGYSVSREKKESFPLTVTSAQKNPTAFYLCASSIFEGSNEQFFGPGTRLTVL.

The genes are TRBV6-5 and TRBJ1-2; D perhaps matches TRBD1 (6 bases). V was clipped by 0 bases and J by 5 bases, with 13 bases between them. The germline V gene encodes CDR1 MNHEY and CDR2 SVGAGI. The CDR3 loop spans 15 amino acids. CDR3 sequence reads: CASSYSQGPVYGYTF. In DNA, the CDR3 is TGTGCCAGCAGTTACTCACAGGGACCAGTATATGGCTACACCTTC.

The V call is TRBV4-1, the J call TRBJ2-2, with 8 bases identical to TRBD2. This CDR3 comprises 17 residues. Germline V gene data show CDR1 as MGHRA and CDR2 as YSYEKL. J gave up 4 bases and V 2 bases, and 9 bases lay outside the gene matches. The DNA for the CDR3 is TGCGCCAGCAGCCAACAAACGGGGGGGCCGGGCACCGGGGAGCTGTTTTTT. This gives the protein CASSQQTGGPGTGELFF.

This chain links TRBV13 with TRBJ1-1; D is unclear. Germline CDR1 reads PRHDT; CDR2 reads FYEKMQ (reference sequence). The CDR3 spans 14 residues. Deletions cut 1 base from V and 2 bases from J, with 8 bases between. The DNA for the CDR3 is TGTGCCAGCAGCTTAGTTTTCGGAAACACTGAAGCTTTCTTT. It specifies CASSLVFGNTEAFF.

The CDR3 sequence is CASSLVRTGSYEQYF. For the CDR3, the DNA is TGTGCCAGCAGCTTAGTTAGGACAGGGTCTTACGAGCAGTACTTC. V and J are TRBV11-2 and TRBJ2-7; TRBD1 aligns across 8 bases. This CDR3 is built from 15 residues. Germline V gene data show CDR1 as SGHAT and CDR2 as FQNNGV. The ends lost 1 base at V and 4 bases at J; junction bases unmatched: 6.

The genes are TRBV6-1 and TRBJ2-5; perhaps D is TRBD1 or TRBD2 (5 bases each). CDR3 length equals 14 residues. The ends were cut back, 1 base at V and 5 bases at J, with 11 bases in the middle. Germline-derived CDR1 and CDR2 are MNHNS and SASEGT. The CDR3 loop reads CASSEGGILETQYF. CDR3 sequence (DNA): TGTGCCAGCAGTGAAGGGGGGATCCTGGAGACCCAGTACTTC.

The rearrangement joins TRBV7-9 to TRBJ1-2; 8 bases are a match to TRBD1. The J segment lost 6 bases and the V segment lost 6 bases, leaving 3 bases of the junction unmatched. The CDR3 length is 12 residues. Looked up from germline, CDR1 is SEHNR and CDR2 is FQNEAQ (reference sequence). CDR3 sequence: CASRDREDGYTF. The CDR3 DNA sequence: TGTGCCAGCAGGGACAGGGAAGATGGCTACACCTTC.

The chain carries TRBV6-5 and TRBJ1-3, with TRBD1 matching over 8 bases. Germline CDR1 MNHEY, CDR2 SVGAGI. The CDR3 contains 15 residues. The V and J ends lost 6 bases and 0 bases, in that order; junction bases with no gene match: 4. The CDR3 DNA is TGTGCCAGCAGGGGGACAGGAAACTCTGGAAACACCATATATTTT. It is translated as CASRGTGNSGNTIYF.

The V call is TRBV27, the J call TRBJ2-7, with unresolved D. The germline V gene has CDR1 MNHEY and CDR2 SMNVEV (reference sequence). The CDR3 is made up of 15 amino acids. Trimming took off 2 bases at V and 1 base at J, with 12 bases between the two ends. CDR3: CASSLTSAPSYEQYF. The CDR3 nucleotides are TGTGCCAGCAGTTTAACCTCGGCCCCTTCCTACGAGCAGTACTTC.

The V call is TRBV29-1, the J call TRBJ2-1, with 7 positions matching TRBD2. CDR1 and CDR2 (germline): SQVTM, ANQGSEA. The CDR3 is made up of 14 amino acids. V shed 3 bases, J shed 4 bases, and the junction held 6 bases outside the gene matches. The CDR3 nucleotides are TGCAGCGTTGATAAAGCGGGGATGTACAATGAGCAGTTCTTC. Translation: CSVDKAGMYNEQFF.

The CDR3 region is CASSRIDQGGYEQYF. CDR3 DNA: TGTGCCAGCAGCCGTATCGACCAGGGCGGGTACGAGCAGTACTTC. The J gene is TRBJ2-7, the V gene TRBV9; D possibly uses TRBD1 or TRBD2 (5 bases each). Germline V gives CDR1 SGDLS, CDR2 YYNGEE. V lost 4 bases to trimming and J lost 4 bases, with 18 bases between them. This CDR3 comprises 15 residues.

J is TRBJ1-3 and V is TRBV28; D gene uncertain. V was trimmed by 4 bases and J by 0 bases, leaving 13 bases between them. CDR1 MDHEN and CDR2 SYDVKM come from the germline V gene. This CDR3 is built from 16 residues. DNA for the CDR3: TGTGCCAGCAGTTCTCCGAGTAGGAACTCTGGAAACACCATATATTTT. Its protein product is CASSSPSRNSGNTIYF.

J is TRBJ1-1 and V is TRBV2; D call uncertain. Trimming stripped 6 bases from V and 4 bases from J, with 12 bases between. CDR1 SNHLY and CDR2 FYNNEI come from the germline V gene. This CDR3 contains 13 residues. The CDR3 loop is CASRDVGSTEAFF. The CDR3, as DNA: TGTGCCAGCAGGGATGTGGGTTCCACTGAAGCTTTCTTT.

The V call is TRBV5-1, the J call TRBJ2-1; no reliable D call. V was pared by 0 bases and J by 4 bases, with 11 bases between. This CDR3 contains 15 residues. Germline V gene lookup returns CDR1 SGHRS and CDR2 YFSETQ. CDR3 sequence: CASSLGSYQYNEQFF. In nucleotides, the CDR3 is TGCGCCAGCAGCTTGGGTTCGTATCAGTACAATGAGCAGTTCTTC. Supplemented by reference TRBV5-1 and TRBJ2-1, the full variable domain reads KAGVTQTPRYLIKTRGQQVTLSCSPISGHRSVSWYQQTPGQGLQFLFEYFSETQRNKGNFPGRFSGRQFSNSRSEMNVSTLELGDSALYLCASSLGSYQYNEQFFGPGTRLTVL.